These 3 T cell receptor beta chains were all obtained from the same sample, sequenced in a study of T cell responses to AZD1222 COVID-19 vaccine. The data were produced by immunoSEQ multiplex PCR, yet TCRdb's version contains in-frame clones alone and is incomplete. Of some 120,000 clones detected, over 75% appear once; the ten largest clones hold 6% to 9%. Source: peripheral blood, taken on day 0 of AZD1222 vaccination. Receptors were obtained from an adult in good health.

This clone showed up just once. V and J are TRBV4-3 and TRBJ1-1; TRBD1 is a possible D gene (6 bases). The V end was cut by 1 base, the J end by 0 bases, with 12 bases between. CDR3 length equals 16 residues. Germline V gene sequence: CDR1 LGHNA, CDR2 YSLEER. The CDR3 sequence is CASSQGDKELNTEAFF. The CDR3, as DNA: TGCGCCAGCAGCCAAGGGGACAAGGAGTTGAACACTGAAGCTTTCTTT.

The rearrangement joins TRBV28 to TRBJ2-1; D remains ambiguous. V was cut by 4 bases and J by 4 bases, with 11 bases left in between. The CDR3 sequence is 14 residues long. Germline V gives CDR1 MDHEN, CDR2 SYDVKM. In DNA form, the CDR3 reads TGTGCCAGCAGTTATGAGACTCGATACAATGAGCAGTTCTTC. It codes for CASSYETRYNEQFF.

The rearrangement uses TRBV27 and TRBJ2-1, with TRBD2 as a possible D gene (6 bases). This CDR3 has 16 residues. V lost 7 bases and J 7 bases, leaving 23 bases between the germline ends. The germline gives CDR1 MNHEY, CDR2 SMNVEV (reference sequence). CDR3 DNA: TGTGCCAGCACTCTAGGTTCTGGGACTCCCAGTAATGAGCAGTTCTTC. Translated: CASTLGSGTPSNEQFF.